This T cell receptor (beta chain) was sequenced for a study of beta chain features in type 1 diabetes. General study findings and limits: Among patients with Type 1 diabetes, TCRB CDR3s were moderately but significantly shorter in every one of the four CD4+ subsets. PCR might pick shorter templates more often, in the same way for patients and controls.

To note about this clone: The antigen is undetermined.

cDNA synthesis used the whole RNA isolate, giving expressed TCRB sequences. Assay used: immunoSEQ multiplex PCR; TCRdb lists only in-frame clones, some missing. The table lists 810,000 or so clones, roughly 16% of them singletons, with 0.023% in the top ten. Trimming cost V 3 bases and J 11 bases, with 10 bases left between them. The CDR3 runs 11 residues. Germline assignment: CDR1 SNHLY and CDR2 FYNNEI. The genes are TRBV2 and TRBJ1-1; TRBD1 is a possible D gene (6 bases). The sample was naive CD4+ T cells from blood. This TCR was recovered from a woman aged 18-29 years in good health. CDR3 sequence (DNA): TGTGCCAGCAGTGACACAGGGATGGCTTTCTTT. Encoded protein: CASSDTGMAFF.